One TCR beta chain is described in this entry. The sample comes from a study of blood T cell repertoires in COVID-19. Across the study: The United States, Italy and Spain provided the acute and convalescent COVID-19 samples.

The CDR3 loop spans 11 amino acids. CDR1 SGHTA and CDR2 FQGNSA come from the germline V gene. Trimming removed 4 bases from V and 4 bases from J, with 5 bases in between. Original processing methods: Nucleated cell number was recorded as an estimate derived from reference gene primer amplification. Sequenced by immunoSEQ multiplex PCR; TCRdb stores in-frame clones only, minus some. V, J and clone size are those of that table, while D and trimming were read from the DNA. The sample records tens of thousands of clones, roughly 88% being singletons. The chain combines TRBV7-2 with TRBJ2-7; D gene unclear. The sequenced sample was peripheral blood. The source of this sequence is a human donor in a cohort sampled during active COVID-19. The CDR3 reads CASSSFYEQYF. DNA for the CDR3: TGTGCCAGCAGCTCCTTTTACGAGCAGTACTTC.